A single sample gave rise to the 10 T cell receptor beta chains below, sequenced in a study of molecular identifiers for immune sequencing clone quantification. One entry per CDR3 protein, called by TCRdb with MiXCR from the PCR reads. This sample carries hundreds of thousands of distinct CDR3 sequences, 20% to 25% of them seen once, and the ten largest clones take roughly 0.86%. What was sequenced was naive CD8+ T cells from blood, with Jurkat cell RNA spiked in. Subset indicated: FACS-sorted CD8+CD4-CCR7+CD45RA+ naive T cells. The receptors were gathered from a human donor in good health. Some libraries in this study had Jurkat cell RNA spiked in.

This clonotype has ten or more counts. The genes are TRBV5-4 and TRBJ2-3, with TRBD2 identical over 11 bases. The CDR3 spans 12 residues. V lost 4 bases, J lost 8 bases, and 0 bases stayed unmatched. In germline, CDR1 is SGHNT, CDR2 YYREEE (reference sequence). CDR3 nucleotide sequence: TGTGCCAGCAGCGGGACTAGCGGTACGCAGTATTTT. This gives the protein CASSGTSGTQYF.

With regard to this clonotype: At one end, the junction sequence differs from germline, possibly due to a read error. The rearrangement joins TRBV4-2 to TRBJ1-4, with D perhaps matching TRBD1 (5 bases). This CDR3 has 15 amino acids. The germline gives CDR1 LGHNA, CDR2 YNFKEQ. CDR3: CANSQDIGADEKLFF. The CDR3 DNA sequence: TGTGCCAACAGCCAAGATATCGGGGCCGATGAAAAACTGTTTTTT.

On this clonotype itself: A much bigger clone sits one base away, suggesting this may be a read error. The CDR3 does not end in the conserved phenylalanine or tryptophan, so this is likely a read error. This sequence joins TRBV6-8 and TRBJ2-2; a weak D match, TRBD2 (5 bases). Germline CDR1 and CDR2: MNHGY and SAAAGT. The CDR3 extends over 16 amino acids. Trimming removed 3 bases at V and 4 bases at J, with 15 bases between. CDR3 residues: CASSYGPRAVTGELFS. Here the CDR3 DNA reads TGTGCCAGCAGTTATGGCCCGCGAGCGGTCACCGGGGAGCTGTTTTCT.

This clonotype occurred a few times. The V gene is TRBV7-9, the J gene TRBJ2-1, with D maybe TRBD2 (7 bases). Deletions cut 1 base from V and 6 bases from J, with 16 bases between. CDR1 and CDR2 from the germline V gene are SEHNR and FQNEAQ (reference sequence). The CDR3 spans 16 residues. The CDR3 loop reads CASSLVGGGPGNEQFF. DNA of the CDR3: TGTGCCAGCAGCTTAGTGGGGGGGGGGCCTGGCAATGAGCAGTTCTTC. Drawing the rest from reference TRBV7-9 and TRBJ2-1, the complete variable domain is DTGVSQNPRHKITKRGQNVTFRCDPISEHNRLYWYRQTLGQGPEFLTYFQNEAQLEKSRLLSDRFSAERPKGSFSTLEIQRTEQGDSAMYLCASSLVGGGPGNEQFFGPGTRLTVL.

With respect to this clonotype: A much larger clone lies one base from this, so it may be a read error. The V gene is TRBV4-1, the J gene TRBJ2-7; D gene ambiguous. In germline, CDR1 is MGHRA, CDR2 YSYEKL. CDR3 length: 15 amino acids. Trimming stripped 6 bases from V and 5 bases from J, with 20 bases between. Here the CDR3 reads CASSPRSDLGNEQYF. The DNA of the CDR3 is TGCGCCAGCAGTCCCCGCTCGGACCTGGGGAACGAGCAGTACTTC.

The chain carries TRBV6-6 and TRBJ1-1, with D possibly being TRBD1 (5 bases). Trimming took 7 bases from V and 0 from J, leaving 15 bases between them. CDR1 and CDR2 (germline): MNHNY, SVGAGI (reference sequence). This CDR3 contains 15 residues. In DNA form, the CDR3 reads TGTGCCAGCAACCCAGCGGGGCTTATGAACACTGAAGCTTTCTTT. Its translation: CASNPAGLMNTEAFF.

This clonotype was detected ten times or more. The chain joins TRBV7-9 to TRBJ2-7; D is possibly TRBD1 (6 bases). Trimming stripped 5 bases from V and 4 bases from J, with 24 bases between. Germline CDR1 SEHNR, CDR2 FQNEAQ (reference sequence). The CDR3 is 17 residues long. The CDR3 loop is CASSPKSGRGFTYEQYF. The CDR3 DNA is TGTGCCAGCAGCCCAAAGTCGGGTAGGGGGTTCACGTACGAGCAGTACTTC.

This clonotype was detected a few times. V gene TRBV4-1 combines with J gene TRBJ2-7; a possible D gene is TRBD2 (5 bases). The CDR3 runs 15 residues. The germline V gene has CDR1 MGHRA and CDR2 YSYEKL. V lost 0 bases and J 7 bases, leaving 16 bases between the germline ends. The CDR3, as DNA: TGCGCCAGCAGCCAAGACCTGGAGGCTGGGGATGAGCAGTACTTC. Its protein product is CASSQDLEAGDEQYF.

This clonotype has ten or more counts. V usage is TRBV12-3 or TRBV12-4 and J usage is TRBJ1-1, with D perhaps matching TRBD1 (6 bases). The CDR3 is 15 amino acids. V lost 3 bases to trimming and J lost 1 base, with 12 bases between them. The CDR3 reads CASSFARTANTEAFF. CDR3 bases: TGTGCCAGCAGTTTTGCTCGGACAGCGAACACTGAAGCTTTCTTT.

In regard to this clonotype: Possible read error: a much larger clone is one base away. V is TRBV5-6 and J is TRBJ1-2; no clear D. CDR3 length: 13 amino acids. The V and J ends lost 0 bases and 8 bases respectively, with 11 bases between them. Germline V gene data show CDR1 as SGHDT and CDR2 as YYEEEE. The CDR3 spells CASSLGRGQGYTF. The CDR3, as DNA: TGTGCCAGCAGCTTGGGACGGGGTCAAGGCTACACCTTC.